What follows are 24 T cell receptor beta chains derived from one specimen sequenced in a study of cytomegalovirus exposure and HLA in healthy donors. The study ran its PCR with 60 Vbeta and 13 Jbeta primers. Method: immunoSEQ multiplex PCR; TCRdb's copy keeps in-frame clones and lacks some. The sample records roughly 150,000 clones, approximately 88% being singletons. Sequencing input: PBMCs. Receptors were obtained from a boy aged 2 to 10 in good health and CMV-seronegative.

The rearrangement uses TRBV7-9 and TRBJ1-2; the D gene is possibly TRBD1 (5 bases). The length of the CDR3 is 11 residues. The V gene's germline CDR1 is SEHNR and CDR2 FQNEAQ (reference sequence). V dropped 1 base and J dropped 8 bases, with 5 bases sitting between them. CDR3 loop: CASSLGGGYTF. The CDR3 DNA follows: TGTGCCAGCAGCTTAGGGGGCGGCTACACCTTC.

The chain carries TRBV18 and TRBJ1-5; TRBD1 agrees at 7 bases. This CDR3 comprises 13 residues. The V gene's germline CDR1 is KGHSH and CDR2 LQKENI. Trimming took 3 bases from V and 5 from J; bases not matched to a gene: 1. The CDR3 protein is CASSPRGDQPQHF. In nucleotides, the CDR3 is TGTGCCAGCTCACCCAGGGGGGATCAGCCCCAGCATTTT.

Only one count was recorded for this clone. The rearrangement links TRBV29-1 to TRBJ2-2; tentative D call: TRBD2 (5 bases). V gave up 3 bases and J gave up 4 bases, with 9 bases separating them. The CDR3 has 13 residues. Germline V gene sequence: CDR1 SQVTM, CDR2 ANQGSEA. CDR3 sequence: CSVDVGVTGELFF. CDR3 in DNA: TGCAGCGTTGATGTCGGGGTCACCGGGGAGCTGTTTTTT.

This clone was recorded only once. This chain joins TRBV4-3 and TRBJ1-2, with TRBD1 matching over 10 bases. This CDR3 comprises 17 residues. Trimming cost V 0 bases and J 4 bases; bases outside gene matches: 8. Germline V gene data show CDR1 as LGHNA and CDR2 as YSLEER. The CDR3 region has the DNA TGCGCCAGCAGCCAAGACCGCGGACAGGGGGTAACCTATGGCTACACCTTC. This encodes CASSQDRGQGVTYGYTF.

The chain joins TRBV15 to TRBJ1-1; TRBD1 matches at 11 bases. CDR3 length: 15 residues. Germline values: CDR1 LNHNV, CDR2 YYDKDF (reference sequence). V trimming: 1 base; J trimming: 5 bases; junction bases outside the gene matches: 3. The CDR3 loop is CATSRGTGGLTEAFF. The CDR3 DNA is TGTGCCACCAGCAGAGGGACAGGGGGCTTGACTGAAGCTTTCTTT.

The chain uses TRBV5-6 and TRBJ1-2, with 10 nucleotides matching TRBD1. This CDR3 has 16 residues. J gave up 0 bases and V 5 bases, and 7 bases lay outside the gene matches. Germline lookup yields CDR1 SGHDT and CDR2 YYEEEE. The CDR3 sequence is CASRREGQGPNYGYTF. CDR3 nucleotide sequence: TGTGCCAGCAGGCGAGAGGGACAGGGGCCTAACTATGGCTACACCTTC.

This clone was counted a few times. This chain uses TRBV5-1 with TRBJ1-6; TRBD1 matches at 7 bases. Germline CDR1 reads SGHRS; CDR2 reads YFSETQ. The CDR3 has 17 amino acids. Trimming cost V 4 bases and J 6 bases; bases outside gene matches: 13. CDR3 sequence: CASSQIRGSSINSPLHF. Here the CDR3 DNA reads TGCGCCAGCAGCCAAATCAGGGGGTCCTCAATTAATTCACCCCTCCACTTT.

The chain employs TRBV21-1 and TRBJ2-7; the table's D gene call, TRBD1, was not cross checked with the DNA. TRBV21-1 has pseudogene status. The CDR3 consists of 13 residues. The CDR3 DNA follows: TGTGCCAGGGACATTACAGGGAACTACGAGCAGTACGTC. This codes for CARDITGNYEQYV.

V gene TRBV29-1 combines with J gene TRBJ1-2; 10 bases are shared with TRBD1. The V and J ends lost 2 bases and 4 bases, in that order; junction bases with no gene match: 7. The germline gives CDR1 SQVTM, CDR2 ANQGSEA. The CDR3 spans 15 residues. The CDR3 here is CSVEWWDRGGYGYTF. The CDR3 DNA reads as TGCAGCGTTGAATGGTGGGACAGGGGAGGCTATGGCTACACCTTC.

The V gene is TRBV30, the J gene TRBJ2-3; TRBD2 matches 10 bases. J gave up 2 bases and V 0 bases, and 8 bases lay outside the gene matches. From germline, CDR1 is GTSNPN and CDR2 SVGIG (reference sequence). This CDR3 is built from 17 residues. CDR3 region: CAWSVRRLAGVTDTQYF. CDR3 nucleotide sequence: TGTGCCTGGAGTGTACGGCGGCTAGCGGGGGTCACAGATACGCAGTATTTT. Full variable domain (outside the CDR3, taken from reference TRBV30 and TRBJ2-3): SQTIHQWPATLVQPVGSPLSLECTVEGTSNPNLYWYRQAAGRGLQLLFYSVGIGQISSEVPQNLSASRPQDRQFILSSKKLLLSDSGFYLCAWSVRRLAGVTDTQYFGPGTRLTVL.

This sequence joins TRBV19 and TRBJ2-5; 8 nucleotides align to TRBD2. Germline CDR1 reads LNHDA; CDR2 reads SQIVND (reference sequence). V was clipped by 4 bases and J by 5 bases; unmatched bases: 9. CDR3 size: 15 residues. CDR3 sequence (DNA): TGTGCCAGTAGTACCGGGACTAGTGGTGGGGAGACCCAGTACTTC. Protein sequence: CASSTGTSGGETQYF.

The table lists this clone with a few counts. The V call is TRBV9, the J call TRBJ2-5, with 7 positions matching TRBD2. The CDR3 is 15 amino acids. V lost 0 bases and J lost 4; bases outside the gene matches: 6. Per the germline V gene, CDR1 is SGDLS and CDR2 is YYNGEE. DNA for the CDR3: TGTGCCAGCAGCGTAGTTGACACGGGAGGAGAGACCCAGTACTTC. Translated, it gives CASSVVDTGGETQYF.

The chain combines TRBV30 with TRBJ1-5; TRBD1 matches 10 bases. Per germline, CDR1 GTSNPN and CDR2 SVGIG (reference sequence). There are 15 residues in the CDR3. The junction had 8 bases not matched to a gene; V was cut back by 3 bases and J by 6 bases. The CDR3 DNA follows: TGTGCCTGGAGCGGAGGACAGGGGGGGGGTCAGCCCCAGCATTTT. The encoded protein is CAWSGGQGGGQPQHF.

This clone was counted a few times. This chain connects TRBV5-1 to TRBJ1-1, with TRBD1 identical over 8 bases. Germline trimming cut 6 bases from V and 5 bases from J; bases unmatched to any gene: 6. The germline V gene has CDR1 SGHRS and CDR2 YFSETQ. This CDR3 has 13 residues. The DNA for the CDR3 is TGCGCCAGCACAGTGACAGGGGAAACTGAAGCTTTCTTT. This encodes CASTVTGETEAFF.

V usage is TRBV27 and J usage is TRBJ1-2; the match to TRBD1 covers 7 bases. Germline values: CDR1 MNHEY, CDR2 SMNVEV (reference sequence). V shed 4 bases, J shed 4 bases, and the junction held 9 bases outside the gene matches. CDR3 length: 15 amino acids. The CDR3, as DNA: TGTGCCAGCAGTTCCGACCGAGGGGGCCCCTATGGCTACACCTTC. This sequence encodes CASSSDRGGPYGYTF.

This clone was recorded only once. This chain uses TRBV5-4 with TRBJ1-3; TRBD1 matches 10 bases. Germline lookup yields CDR1 SGHNT and CDR2 YYREEE (reference sequence). J gave up 2 bases and V 2 bases, and 1 base lay outside the gene matches. The CDR3 consists of 15 residues. The chain's CDR3 is CASSLGQGAGNTIYF. CDR3 nucleotide sequence: TGTGCCAGCAGCTTAGGACAGGGGGCTGGAAACACCATATATTTT.

The V and J genes are TRBV19 and TRBJ2-3; TRBD2 matches at 7 bases. CDR1 and CDR2 from the germline V gene are LNHDA and SQIVND (reference sequence). After removal of 2 bases from V and 2 bases from J, the junction contained 1 base not matched to a gene. The CDR3 consists of 14 residues. CDR3 coding DNA: TGTGCCAGTAGTATAAGACTAGCCACAGATACGCAGTATTTT. Translation: CASSIRLATDTQYF.

The J gene is TRBJ2-5, the V gene TRBV2; the match to TRBD2 covers 14 bases. The germline V gene has CDR1 SNHLY and CDR2 FYNNEI. The CDR3 is 17 amino acids. With 9 bases clipped from V and 7 bases from J, the junction kept 16 bases outside the gene matches. This chain's CDR3 is CASSESRGLAGVGTQYF. The CDR3 region has the DNA TGTGCCAGTTCTGAATCGAGGGGACTAGCGGGAGTAGGGACCCAGTACTTC.

This sequence joins TRBV19 and TRBJ2-1; tentative D call: TRBD2 (6 bases). The CDR3 totals 15 residues. V lost 4 bases and J 4 bases, leaving 14 bases between the germline ends. Germline loops: CDR1 LNHDA, CDR2 SQIVND (reference sequence). DNA of the CDR3: TGTGCCAGTAGTAGGGAGGTGGGGCCTTACAATGAGCAGTTCTTC. Translating gives CASSREVGPYNEQFF.

The chain uses TRBV5-1 and TRBJ2-3; 8 positions match TRBD2. V lost 4 bases and J lost 4; bases outside the gene matches: 5. This CDR3 has 14 residues. Germline CDR1 SGHRS, CDR2 YFSETQ. The CDR3 nucleotides are TGCGCCAGCAGCCCCATAGCGGGGTCAGATACGCAGTATTTT. Translating gives CASSPIAGSDTQYF.

The genes are TRBV6-5 and TRBJ1-1; possibly TRBD1 for D (5 bases). There are 13 residues in the CDR3. In germline, CDR1 is MNHEY, CDR2 SVGAGI. V was cut by 2 bases and J by 5 bases, with 9 bases left in between. The CDR3 loop is CASSYDSRTEAFF. The CDR3, as DNA: TGTGCCAGCAGTTACGACAGTCGGACTGAAGCTTTCTTT.

The CDR3 spells CASSFHNQETQYF. As DNA, the CDR3 is TGTGCCAGCAGCTTTCACAACCAAGAGACCCAGTACTTC. The chain combines TRBV7-2 with TRBJ2-5; D is ambiguous. Trimming took off 3 bases at V and 0 bases at J, with 5 bases between the two ends. The CDR3 has 13 amino acids. Germline CDR1 and CDR2: SGHTA and FQGNSA.

The chain employs TRBV5-4 and TRBJ2-2; D might be TRBD2 (6 bases). V was trimmed by 3 bases and J by 3 bases, leaving 12 bases between them. CDR1 is SGHNT, CDR2 YYREEE, per germline (reference sequence). CDR3 length equals 15 residues. The CDR3 coding sequence is TGTGCCAGCAGCTGGGGGGACTGGTACACCGGGGAGCTGTTTTTT. Protein: CASSWGDWYTGELFF. The whole variable domain, filled in from reference TRBV5-4 and TRBJ2-2, reads ETGVTQSPTHLIKTRGQQVTLRCSSQSGHNTVSWYQQALGQGPQFIFQYYREEENGRGNFPPRFSGLQFPNYSSELNVNALELDDSALYLCASSWGDWYTGELFFGEGSRLTVL.

The gene calls are TRBV18 and TRBJ1-1, with a tentative D call TRBD1 (5 bases). Germline V gives CDR1 KGHSH, CDR2 LQKENI. CDR3 length: 13 amino acids. V lost 3 bases and J 3 bases, leaving 8 bases between the germline ends. The CDR3 bases are TGTGCCAGCTCACCCCAGGGTGACACTGAAGCTTTCTTT. Translating it yields CASSPQGDTEAFF.